The 4 T cell receptor beta chains given below trace back to one sample, sequenced in a study of cytomegalovirus exposure and HLA in healthy donors. The PCR used 60 Vbeta and 13 Jbeta primers. Measured with immunoSEQ multiplex PCR; TCRdb has only the in-frame clones, and not every one. This table holds 110,000 to 150,000 clones, about 72% found once. Sample: PBMCs. These receptors all come from a man aged 60 to 75 in good health and CMV-seronegative.

V gene TRBV6-5 combines with J gene TRBJ2-1; D is possibly TRBD1 (5 bases). The germline V gene has CDR1 MNHEY and CDR2 SVGAGI. The ends were cut back, 2 bases at V and 6 bases at J, with 11 bases in the middle. The length of the CDR3 is 14 residues. The CDR3 is CASSYQGLGNEQFF. CDR3 sequence (DNA): TGTGCCAGCAGTTACCAGGGATTAGGCAATGAGCAGTTCTTC.

The chain has TRBV6-6 and TRBJ2-5; D uncertain. Trimming removed 4 bases at V and 5 bases at J, with 14 bases between. Germline-derived CDR1 and CDR2 are MNHNY and SVGAGI (reference sequence). This CDR3 spans 14 amino acids. The CDR3 reads CASSLTIDGETQYF. The CDR3 DNA reads as TGTGCCAGCAGTTTAACGATCGACGGGGAGACCCAGTACTTC.

This rearrangement joins TRBV10-3 to TRBJ2-5; 10 nucleotides match TRBD1. In germline, CDR1 is ENHRY, CDR2 SYGVKD. The V gene end was trimmed by 2 bases and the J gene end by 4 bases; junction bases not matched to a gene: 4. This CDR3 is built from 15 residues. CDR3 nucleotides: TGTGCCATCAGTGAGGGGACAGGGGCGGGAGAGACCCAGTACTTC. Its translation: CAISEGTGAGETQYF.

The rearrangement links TRBV5-4 to TRBJ2-3, with D maybe TRBD1 (7 bases). CDR1 and CDR2 (germline): SGHNT, YYREEE (reference sequence). The CDR3 spans 15 residues. The ends were cut back, 3 bases at V and 11 bases at J, with 22 bases in the middle. The CDR3 loop reads CASSSGGQEGVGQYF. The CDR3 DNA reads as TGTGCCAGCAGCTCCGGCGGACAGGAGGGGGTCGGGCAGTATTTT.